What follows are 25 T cell receptor beta chains derived from one specimen sequenced in a study of beta chain features in type 1 diabetes. The investigators reverse transcribed all of the isolated RNA, so they sequenced expressed TCRB transcripts. Measured with immunoSEQ multiplex PCR; TCRdb has only the in-frame clones, and not every one. The sample lists more than 300,000 clones; approximately 16% were seen once. The sample taken for sequencing was naive CD4+ T cells from blood. Every receptor here comes from a woman in her late teens or twenties in good health.

The rearrangement links TRBV18 to TRBJ2-5, with TRBD2 identical over 12 bases. After removal of 5 bases from V and 0 bases from J, the junction contained 4 bases not matched to a gene. CDR3 length equals 16 residues. Germline CDR1 reads KGHSH; CDR2 reads LQKENI. CDR3 sequence: CASSSWTSGNQETQYF. The CDR3 DNA sequence: TGTGCCAGCTCATCCTGGACTAGCGGGAACCAAGAGACCCAGTACTTC.

The gene calls are TRBV5-4 and TRBJ2-1, with a tentative D call TRBD1 (6 bases). The CDR3 sequence is 14 residues long. The germline V and J ends were trimmed by 2 bases and 6 bases, with 12 bases remaining between them. Per the germline V gene, CDR1 is SGHNT and CDR2 is YYREEE (reference sequence). CDR3 nucleotides: TGTGCCAGCAGCTTTCCGACAGGACCCAATGAGCAGTTCTTC. It specifies CASSFPTGPNEQFF. The full variable domain, rest sourced from reference TRBV5-4 and TRBJ2-1, is ETGVTQSPTHLIKTRGQQVTLRCSSQSGHNTVSWYQQALGQGPQFIFQYYREEENGRGNFPPRFSGLQFPNYSSELNVNALELDDSALYLCASSFPTGPNEQFFGPGTRLTVL.

This chain links TRBV6-5 with TRBJ2-2, with D perhaps matching TRBD1 (6 bases). Trimming left V 6 bases short and J 0 bases short, with 11 bases between. This CDR3 has 15 residues. Germline assignment: CDR1 MNHEY and CDR2 SVGAGI. The CDR3 region is CASSRTGPNTGELFF. The CDR3 nucleotides read TGTGCCAGCAGCCGCACAGGGCCGAACACCGGGGAGCTGTTTTTT.

This clone turned up a few times. This sequence joins TRBV28 and TRBJ2-3; D possibly corresponds to TRBD2 (5 bases). The CDR3 sequence is 15 residues long. Germline CDR1 is MDHEN and CDR2 is SYDVKM. V lost 3 bases and J 4 bases, leaving 14 bases between the germline ends. The CDR3 DNA follows: TGTGCCAGCAGTTTGTTTGTGAGGGTCGCAGATACGCAGTATTTT. Its protein is CASSLFVRVADTQYF.

This clone turned up a few times. The chain links TRBV29-1 to TRBJ1-2; no firm D call. V was shortened by 4 bases and J by 7 bases, with 7 bases between the two germline ends. The CDR3 runs 10 residues. Germline loops: CDR1 SQVTM, CDR2 ANQGSEA. CDR3 nucleotide sequence: TGCAGCGTTGGGCGGGGTGGCTACACCTTC. It codes for CSVGRGGYTF.

This clone has only a few counts. The chain employs TRBV4-3 and TRBJ2-2, with D tentatively TRBD2 (6 bases). The CDR3 is made up of 15 amino acids. With 7 bases removed from V and 0 bases from J, the gap between germline ends came to 12 bases. Germline CDR1 reads LGHNA; CDR2 reads YSLEER. CDR3: CASKLAGTNTGELFF. CDR3 bases: TGCGCCAGCAAACTTGCGGGAACGAACACCGGGGAGCTGTTTTTT.

The rearrangement links TRBV6-5 to TRBJ2-3, with TRBD1 matching over 8 bases. Trimming cost V 6 bases and J 4 bases; bases outside gene matches: 9. Germline V gives CDR1 MNHEY, CDR2 SVGAGI. The CDR3 length is 15 residues. The CDR3 sequence: CASSPTGGSPDTQYF. The CDR3 DNA reads TGTGCCAGCAGCCCTACAGGGGGGAGTCCAGATACGCAGTATTTT.

CDR3 sequence (DNA): TGTGCCAGCAATCCCGAGACAGGGCGTAATCAGCCCCAGCATTTT. This encodes CASNPETGRNQPQHF. The J gene is TRBJ1-5, the V gene TRBV19; 7 nucleotides align to TRBD1. CDR3 length: 15 amino acids. The germline V gene has CDR1 LNHDA and CDR2 SQIVND (reference sequence). Trimming removed 9 bases from V and 4 bases from J; junction bases left unmatched: 12. The full variable domain, completed using reference TRBV19 and TRBJ1-5, is DGGITQSPKYLFRKEGQNVTLSCEQNLNHDAMYWYRQDPGQGLRLIYYSQIVNDFQKGDIAEGYSVSREKKESFPLTVTSAQKNPTAFYLCASNPETGRNQPQHFGDGTRLSIL.

V gene TRBV5-1 combines with J gene TRBJ2-5; tentatively, D is TRBD2 (6 bases). V gave up 2 bases and J gave up 3 bases, with 14 bases separating them. Germline CDR1 SGHRS, CDR2 YFSETQ. This CDR3 has 15 residues. The CDR3 DNA is TGCGCCAGCAGCTTCTCCGGGACTTTCAAAGAGACCCAGTACTTC. Its translation: CASSFSGTFKETQYF.

CDR3 protein: CASSVSGPSYNEQFF. The DNA of the CDR3 is TGTGCCAGCAGCGTATCAGGTCCTTCCTACAATGAGCAGTTCTTC. V is TRBV9 and J is TRBJ2-1; D gene uncertain. This CDR3 region has 15 residues. Trimming removed 1 base at V and 1 base at J, with 9 bases between. CDR1 and CDR2 from the germline V gene are SGDLS and YYNGEE.

The gene calls are TRBV7-2 and TRBJ2-1; tentatively, D is TRBD2 (6 bases). Germline V gene sequence: CDR1 SGHTA, CDR2 FQGNSA. V lost 5 bases, J lost 7 bases, and 15 bases lay in between. The CDR3 sequence is 14 residues long. The CDR3 loop reads CASSPRRGQNEQFF. The CDR3 DNA reads as TGTGCCAGCAGCCCCAGGAGGGGCCAGAATGAGCAGTTCTTC. The complete variable domain, with remaining parts taken from reference TRBV7-2 and TRBJ2-1, reads GAGVSQSPSNKVTEKGKDVELRCDPISGHTALYWYRQSLGQGLEFLIYFQGNSAPDKSGLPSDRFSAERTGGSVSTLTIQRTQQEDSAVYLCASSPRRGQNEQFFGPGTRLTVL.

The chain combines TRBV20-1 with TRBJ1-5; TRBD1 is a possible D gene (5 bases). V lost 8 bases and J 11 bases, leaving 16 bases between the germline ends. The CDR3 is made up of 11 amino acids. Germline-derived CDR1 and CDR2 are DFQATT and SNEGSKA (reference sequence). The CDR3 DNA follows: TGCAGTTTTGGTACTCGGGGGGCCCAGCATTTT. Amino acid sequence: CSFGTRGAQHF.

The J gene is TRBJ2-3, the V gene TRBV6-6; D ambiguous. The V end was cut by 6 bases, the J end by 2 bases, with 6 bases between. In germline, CDR1 is MNHNY, CDR2 SVGAGI (reference sequence). The CDR3 extends over 12 amino acids. DNA for the CDR3: TGTGCCAGCAGCCTTCTCACAGATACGCAGTATTTT. Protein product: CASSLLTDTQYF.

This clone has more than one count but fewer than ten. This chain uses TRBV19 with TRBJ2-3; TRBD1 matches at 7 bases. V gave up 1 base and J gave up 1 base; unmatched junction bases: 2. The length of the CDR3 is 15 residues. From germline, CDR1 is LNHDA and CDR2 SQIVND (reference sequence). As DNA, the CDR3 is TGTGCCAGTAGTATAGCCGGGACAGGCACAGATACGCAGTATTTT. Amino acids: CASSIAGTGTDTQYF. The complete variable domain, with remaining parts taken from reference TRBV19 and TRBJ2-3, reads DGGITQSPKYLFRKEGQNVTLSCEQNLNHDAMYWYRQDPGQGLRLIYYSQIVNDFQKGDIAEGYSVSREKKESFPLTVTSAQKNPTAFYLCASSIAGTGTDTQYFGPGTRLTVL.

The chain links TRBV18 to TRBJ2-2; 7 bases map to TRBD2. CDR3 length: 16 residues. CDR1 is KGHSH and CDR2 is LQKENI in the germline V gene. V trimming: 3 bases; J trimming: 3 bases; junction bases outside the gene matches: 7. The CDR3 loop is CASSPLSGADTGELFF. The CDR3 DNA is TGTGCCAGCTCACCTCTGAGCGGGGCGGACACCGGGGAGCTGTTTTTT.

This clone was seen a handful of times. The rearrangement links TRBV7-3 to TRBJ2-3, with 14 bases matching TRBD2. Germline values: CDR1 SGHTA, CDR2 FQGTGA. V gave up 4 bases and J gave up 3 bases; unmatched junction bases: 3. The CDR3 totals 16 residues. CDR3 coding DNA: TGTGCCAGCAGCTCGGGACTAGCGGGAGCTACAGATACGCAGTATTTT. Amino acid sequence: CASSSGLAGATDTQYF.

This clone was observed a handful of times. V is TRBV6-6 and J is TRBJ2-5; TRBD2 aligns across 13 bases. The CDR3 sequence is 15 residues long. With 6 bases clipped from V and 3 bases from J, the junction kept 4 bases outside the gene matches. Germline-derived CDR1 and CDR2 are MNHNY and SVGAGI (reference sequence). CDR3 nucleotide sequence: TGTGCCAGCAGCCGACTAGCGGGAGGAGAAGAGACCCAGTACTTC. Amino acids: CASSRLAGGEETQYF.

The chain is built from TRBV20-1 and TRBJ2-7; 7 nucleotides agree with TRBD2. J gave up 6 bases and V 7 bases, and 6 bases lay outside the gene matches. Germline assignment: CDR1 DFQATT and CDR2 SNEGSKA (reference sequence). The CDR3 is 11 amino acids. The CDR3 loop is CSGIAGSEQYF. CDR3 nucleotide sequence: TGCAGTGGGATAGCGGGTAGCGAGCAGTACTTC.

This clone was observed a few times. V usage is TRBV9 and J usage is TRBJ2-7; no definite D call. The V gene's germline CDR1 is SGDLS and CDR2 YYNGEE. This CDR3 region has 13 residues. The V gene lost 1 base and the J gene lost 6 bases, with 11 bases spanning the gap. DNA of the CDR3: TGTGCCAGCAGCGTAAGTCTCTACCGCGAGCAGTACTTC. Protein sequence: CASSVSLYREQYF.

There are a few counts of this clone. The chain combines TRBV7-9 with TRBJ2-1; D perhaps matches TRBD1 (5 bases). The CDR3 extends over 15 amino acids. The V end was cut by 2 bases, the J end by 2 bases, with 10 bases between. Germline V gene sequence: CDR1 SEHNR, CDR2 FQNEAQ (reference sequence). This CDR3 is CASSLQGIAYNEQFF. The CDR3 region has the DNA TGTGCCAGCAGCTTACAGGGAATCGCCTACAATGAGCAGTTCTTC.

This chain links TRBV28 with TRBJ2-7; weak D call: TRBD2 (5 bases). V gave up 5 bases and J gave up 2 bases, with 16 bases separating them. The CDR3 spans 15 residues. CDR1 and CDR2 (germline): MDHEN, SYDVKM. CDR3 protein: CASSTTGLLTYEQYF. The CDR3 DNA sequence: TGTGCCAGCAGTACAACCGGACTGCTTACCTACGAGCAGTACTTC.

The sample holds a few counts of this clone. The V call is TRBV27, the J call TRBJ2-1; 13 positions agree with TRBD2. Per the germline V gene, CDR1 is MNHEY and CDR2 is SMNVEV (reference sequence). Trimming removed 6 bases from V and 5 bases from J; junction bases left unmatched: 4. The CDR3 sequence is 15 residues long. CDR3 loop: CASSRGLAGDNEQFF. Written as DNA, the CDR3 is TGTGCCAGCAGCCGCGGACTAGCGGGAGACAATGAGCAGTTCTTC.

A few counts support this clone. The rearrangement links TRBV18 to TRBJ2-7; 8 nucleotides agree with TRBD1. The germline V gene encodes CDR1 KGHSH and CDR2 LQKENI. J lost 3 bases, V lost 4 bases, and 11 bases had no gene match. The CDR3 consists of 16 residues. CDR3 loop: CASSLEGTGGSYEQYF. CDR3 DNA: TGTGCCAGCTCACTCGAAGGGACAGGCGGCAGCTACGAGCAGTACTTC.

The chain couples TRBV6-1 to TRBJ1-1; no firm D call. V lost 7 bases and J 0 bases, leaving 6 bases between the germline ends. The CDR3 runs 12 residues. Germline V gene data show CDR1 as MNHNS and CDR2 as SASEGT. CDR3 in amino acids: CASTQMNTEAFF. CDR3 coding DNA: TGTGCCAGCACGCAGATGAACACTGAAGCTTTCTTT.

V is TRBV28 and J is TRBJ2-7; tentative D call: TRBD1 (6 bases). Trimming left V 7 bases short and J 1 base short, with 11 bases between. This CDR3 is built from 13 residues. The germline V gene has CDR1 MDHEN and CDR2 SYDVKM. The CDR3 protein is CASITGSSYEQYF. CDR3 sequence (DNA): TGTGCCAGCATTACAGGGTCATCCTACGAGCAGTACTTC.